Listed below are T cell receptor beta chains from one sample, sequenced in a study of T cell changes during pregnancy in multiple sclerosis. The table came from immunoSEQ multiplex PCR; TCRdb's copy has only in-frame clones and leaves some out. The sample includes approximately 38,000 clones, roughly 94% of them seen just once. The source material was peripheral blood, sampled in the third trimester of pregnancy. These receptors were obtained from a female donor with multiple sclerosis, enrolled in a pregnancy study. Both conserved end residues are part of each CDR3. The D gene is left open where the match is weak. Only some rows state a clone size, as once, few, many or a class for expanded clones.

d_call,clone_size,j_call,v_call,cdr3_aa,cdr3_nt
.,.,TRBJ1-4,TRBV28,CASSETTGGKKLFF,TGTGCCAGCAGTGAAACGACAGGTGGGAAAAAACTGTTTTTT
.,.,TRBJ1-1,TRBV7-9,CATPGLQGSTEAFF,TGTGCCACCCCGGGGCTACAGGGTTCGACTGAAGCTTTCTTT
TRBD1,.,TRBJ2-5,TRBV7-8,CASRGDRGREETQYF,TGTGCCAGCAGAGGCGACAGGGGGCGGGAAGAGACCCAGTACTTC
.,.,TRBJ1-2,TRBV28,CASSLRTPYGYTF,TGTGCCAGCAGTTTGCGGACACCCTATGGCTACACCTTC
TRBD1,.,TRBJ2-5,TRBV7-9,CASKGQAPEQYF,TGTGCCAGCAAGGGACAGGCTCCTGAGCAGTACTTC
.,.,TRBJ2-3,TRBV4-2,CASSQERRGSTDTQYF,TGTGCCAGCAGCCAAGAAAGGCGGGGCAGCACAGATACGCAGTATTTT
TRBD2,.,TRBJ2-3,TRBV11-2,CASTSAVNSGSIDTQYF,TGTGCCAGCACCTCCGCCGTGAATAGCGGGAGCATAGATACGCAGTATTTT
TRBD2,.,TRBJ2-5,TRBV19,CASSWGLAGGQETQYF,TGTGCCAGTAGTTGGGGACTAGCGGGAGGCCAAGAGACCCAGTACTTC
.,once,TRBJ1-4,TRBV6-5,CASSPAGNEKLFF,TGTGCCAGCAGCCCGGCCGGGAATGAAAAACTGTTTTTT
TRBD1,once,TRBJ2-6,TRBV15,CATRGPGQIAGANVLTF,TGTGCCACCCGGGGTCCGGGACAGATAGCTGGGGCCAACGTCCTGACTTTC
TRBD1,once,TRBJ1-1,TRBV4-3,CASSQGTGGPGNTEAFF,TGCGCCAGCAGCCAAGGGACAGGGGGCCCTGGGAACACTGAAGCTTTCTTT
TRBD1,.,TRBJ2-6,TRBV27,CASSSRQGMGSGANVLTF,TGTGCCAGCAGTAGTAGACAGGGAATGGGCTCTGGGGCCAACGTCCTGACTTTC
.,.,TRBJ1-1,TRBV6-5,CASSTDTNEAFF,TGTGCCAGCAGCACCGACACAAATGAAGCTTTCTTT
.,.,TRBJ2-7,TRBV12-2,CASRLALGTNYEQYF,TGTGCAAGTCGCTTAGCGCTAGGGACTAACTACGAGCAGTACTTC
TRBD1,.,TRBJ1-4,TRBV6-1,CASSEWGQGTKKLFF,TGTGCCAGCAGTGAATGGGGACAGGGGACCAAAAAACTGTTTTTT
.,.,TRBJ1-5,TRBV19,CASSIRRGGNQPQHF,TGTGCCAGTAGTATAAGGAGGGGCGGCAATCAGCCCCAGCATTTT
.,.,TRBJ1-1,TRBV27,CASSLSAGVGNTEAFF,TGTGCCAGCAGTTTATCGGCCGGGGTTGGGAACACTGAAGCTTTCTTT
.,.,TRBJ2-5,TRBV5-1,CASSPTGIGETQYF,TGCGCCAGCAGCCCGACGGGTATTGGTGAGACCCAGTACTTC
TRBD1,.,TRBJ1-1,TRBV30,CAWSVGGQNTEAFF,TGTGCCTGGAGTGTAGGGGGCCAGAACACTGAAGCTTTCTTT
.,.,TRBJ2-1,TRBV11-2,CASSLTGVGSYNEQFF,TGTGCCAGCAGCTTAACGGGGGTGGGCTCCTACAATGAGCAGTTCTTC
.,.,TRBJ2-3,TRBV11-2,CASSLAGLFTDTQYF,TGTGCCAGCAGCTTAGCGGGGTTGTTTACAGATACGCAGTATTTT
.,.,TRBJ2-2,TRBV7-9,CASSFGTPNTGELFF,TGTGCCAGCAGCTTCGGGACTCCGAACACCGGGGAGCTGTTTTTT
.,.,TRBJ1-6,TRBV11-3,CASSLAYNSPLHF,TGTGCCAGCAGCTTAGCTTATAATTCACCCCTCCACTTT
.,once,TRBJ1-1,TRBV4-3,CASSQEGPHTEAFF,TGCGCCAGCAGCCAAGAGGGGCCCCACACTGAAGCTTTCTTT
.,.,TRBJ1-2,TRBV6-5,CASSYSGGAGDGYTF,TGTGCCAGCAGTTACTCGGGGGGGGCAGGGGATGGCTACACCTTC
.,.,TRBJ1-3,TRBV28,CASSLVTRGNTIYF,TGTGCCAGCAGTTTAGTCACAAGAGGAAACACCATATATTTT
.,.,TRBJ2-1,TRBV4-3,CASSQGTVNEQFF,TGCGCCAGCAGCCAAGGGACAGTCAATGAGCAGTTCTTC
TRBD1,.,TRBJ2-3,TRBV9,CASSVGQGNTDTQYF,TGTGCCAGCAGCGTGGGACAGGGGAACACAGATACGCAGTATTTT
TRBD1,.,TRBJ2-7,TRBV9,CASSVATGAYEQYF,TGTGCCAGCAGCGTAGCAACAGGGGCCTACGAGCAGTACTTC
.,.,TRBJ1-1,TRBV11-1,CASSVNTEAFF,TGTGCCAGCAGCGTAAACACTGAAGCTTTCTTT
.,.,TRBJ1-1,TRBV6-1,CASSPPGNTEAFF,TGTGCCAGCAGTCCCCCCGGTAACACTGAAGCTTTCTTT
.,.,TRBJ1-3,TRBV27,CASAGFSGNTIYF,TGTGCCTCAGCAGGGTTCTCTGGAAACACCATATATTTT
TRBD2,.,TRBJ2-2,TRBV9,CASRASGDGELFF,TGTGCCAGCAGAGCAAGCGGGGACGGGGAGCTGTTTTTT
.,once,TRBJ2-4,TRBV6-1,CASIRGGQGRIQYF,TGTGCCAGCATTAGAGGGGGACAAGGGCGCATTCAGTACTTC
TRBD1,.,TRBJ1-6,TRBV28,CASSLLDRVDSPLHF,TGTGCCAGCAGTTTACTAGACAGGGTTGACTCACCCCTCCACTTT
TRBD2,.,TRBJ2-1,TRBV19,CASSIPGLVGEQFF,TGTGCCAGTAGTATCCCAGGACTAGTTGGCGAGCAGTTCTTC
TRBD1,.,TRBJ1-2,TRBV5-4,CASIGGAGYGYTF,TGTGCCAGCATAGGGGGCGCCGGGTATGGCTACACCTTC
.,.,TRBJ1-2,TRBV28,CASRDTKSYTF,TGTGCCAGCAGGGACACAAAGAGCTACACCTTC
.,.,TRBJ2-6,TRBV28,CASSQGGVSGANVLTF,TGTGCCAGCAGTCAAGGCGGGGTCTCTGGGGCCAACGTCCTGACTTTC
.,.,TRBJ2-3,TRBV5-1,CASSWTGADTQYF,TGCGCCAGCAGCTGGACGGGGGCAGATACGCAGTATTTT
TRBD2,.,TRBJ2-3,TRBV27,CASSKRLAGFTDTQYF,TGTGCCAGCAGTAAGCGACTAGCGGGGTTCACAGATACGCAGTATTTT
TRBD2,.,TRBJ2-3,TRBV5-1,CASSFLAGGRSTDTQYF,TGCGCCAGCAGCTTTTTAGCGGGGGGCCGGAGCACAGATACGCAGTATTTT
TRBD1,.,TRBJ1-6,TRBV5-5,CASRILTGGGSPLHF,TGTGCCAGCAGAATATTAACAGGGGGCGGCTCACCCCTCCACTTT
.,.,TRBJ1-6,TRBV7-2,CASSLGVEWSPLHF,TGTGCCAGCAGCTTAGGGGTGGAGTGGTCACCCCTCCACTTT